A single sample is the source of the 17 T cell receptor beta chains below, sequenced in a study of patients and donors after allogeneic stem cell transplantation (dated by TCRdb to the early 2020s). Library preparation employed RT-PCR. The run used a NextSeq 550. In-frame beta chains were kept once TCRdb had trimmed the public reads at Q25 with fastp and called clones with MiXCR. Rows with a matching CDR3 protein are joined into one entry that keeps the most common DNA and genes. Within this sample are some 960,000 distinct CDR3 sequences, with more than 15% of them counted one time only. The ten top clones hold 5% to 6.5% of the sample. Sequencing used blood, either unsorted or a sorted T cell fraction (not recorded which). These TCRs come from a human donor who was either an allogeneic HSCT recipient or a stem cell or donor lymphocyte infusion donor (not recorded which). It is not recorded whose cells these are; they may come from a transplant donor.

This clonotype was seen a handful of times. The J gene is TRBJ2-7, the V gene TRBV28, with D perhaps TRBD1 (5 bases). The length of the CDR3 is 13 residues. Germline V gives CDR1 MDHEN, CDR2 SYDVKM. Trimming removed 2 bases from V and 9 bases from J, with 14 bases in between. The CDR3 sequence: CASSLQPSQGQYF. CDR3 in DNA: TGTGCCAGCAGTTTACAGCCCTCCCAGGGGCAGTACTTC.

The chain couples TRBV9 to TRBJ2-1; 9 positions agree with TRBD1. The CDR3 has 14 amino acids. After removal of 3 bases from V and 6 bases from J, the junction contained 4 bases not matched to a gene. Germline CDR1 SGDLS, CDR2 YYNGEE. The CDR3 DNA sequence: TGTGCCAGCAGCGCCCACAGGGGGCCCAATGAGCAGTTCTTC. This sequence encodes CASSAHRGPNEQFF.

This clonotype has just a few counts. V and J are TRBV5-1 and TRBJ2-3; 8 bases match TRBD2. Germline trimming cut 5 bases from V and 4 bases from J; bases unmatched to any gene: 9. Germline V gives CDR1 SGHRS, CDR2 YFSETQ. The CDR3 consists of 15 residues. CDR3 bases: TGCGCCAGCAGATTCAAAGCGGGGGAGGCAGATACGCAGTATTTT. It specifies CASRFKAGEADTQYF. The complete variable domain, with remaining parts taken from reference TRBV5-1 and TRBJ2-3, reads KAGVTQTPRYLIKTRGQQVTLSCSPISGHRSVSWYQQTPGQGLQFLFEYFSETQRNKGNFPGRFSGRQFSNSRSEMNVSTLELGDSALYLCASRFKAGEADTQYFGPGTRLTVL.

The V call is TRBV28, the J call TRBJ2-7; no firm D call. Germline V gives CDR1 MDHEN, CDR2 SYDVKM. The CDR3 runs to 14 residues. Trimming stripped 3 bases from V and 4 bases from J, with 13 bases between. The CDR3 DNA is TGTGCCAGCAGTTTCCTCTCAAAGGCTTACGAGCAGTACTTC. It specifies CASSFLSKAYEQYF.

CDR3 nucleotide sequence: TGTGCCAGCAGCCCGGGACACATGGCTTACGAGCAGTACTTC. This translates into CASSPGHMAYEQYF. The chain couples TRBV12-3 or TRBV12-4 to TRBJ2-7; tentative D call: TRBD1 (6 bases). The V end was cut by 6 bases, the J end by 4 bases, with 16 bases between. The CDR3 is 14 amino acids.

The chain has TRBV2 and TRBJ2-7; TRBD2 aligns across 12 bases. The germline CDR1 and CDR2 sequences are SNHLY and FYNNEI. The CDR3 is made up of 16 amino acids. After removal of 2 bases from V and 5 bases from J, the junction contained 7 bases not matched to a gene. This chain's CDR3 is CASSELLAGGPDEQYF. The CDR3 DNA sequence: TGTGCCAGCAGTGAACTCCTAGCGGGGGGGCCCGACGAGCAGTACTTC.

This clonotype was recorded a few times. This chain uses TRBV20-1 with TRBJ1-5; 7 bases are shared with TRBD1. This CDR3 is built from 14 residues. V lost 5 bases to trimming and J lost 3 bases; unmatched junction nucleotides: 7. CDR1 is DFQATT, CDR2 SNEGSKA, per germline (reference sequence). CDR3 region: CSASRDSSNQPQHF. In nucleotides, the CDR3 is TGCAGTGCTTCAAGGGACAGTTCCAATCAGCCCCAGCATTTT.

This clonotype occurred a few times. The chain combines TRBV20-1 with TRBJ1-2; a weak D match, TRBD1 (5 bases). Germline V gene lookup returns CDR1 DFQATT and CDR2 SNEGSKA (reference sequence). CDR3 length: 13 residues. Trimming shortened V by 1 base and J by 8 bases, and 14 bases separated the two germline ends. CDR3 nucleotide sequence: TGCAGTGCTAGAGCCCGGGACTGGAGGGGCTACACCTTC. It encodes CSARARDWRGYTF.

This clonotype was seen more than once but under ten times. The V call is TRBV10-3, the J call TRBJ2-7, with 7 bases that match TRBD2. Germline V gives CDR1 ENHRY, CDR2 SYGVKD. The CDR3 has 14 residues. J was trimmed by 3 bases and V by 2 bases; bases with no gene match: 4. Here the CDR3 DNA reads TGTGCCATCAGTGAGACTAGCGAGGGCTACGAGCAGTACTTC. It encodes CAISETSEGYEQYF.

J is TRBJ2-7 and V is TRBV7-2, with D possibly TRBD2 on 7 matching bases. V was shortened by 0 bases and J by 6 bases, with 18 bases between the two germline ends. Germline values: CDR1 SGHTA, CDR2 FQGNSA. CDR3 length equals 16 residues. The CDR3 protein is CASSLASGGPPVEQYF. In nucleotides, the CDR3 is TGTGCCAGCAGCTTAGCTTCCGGGGGGCCCCCGGTCGAGCAGTACTTC.

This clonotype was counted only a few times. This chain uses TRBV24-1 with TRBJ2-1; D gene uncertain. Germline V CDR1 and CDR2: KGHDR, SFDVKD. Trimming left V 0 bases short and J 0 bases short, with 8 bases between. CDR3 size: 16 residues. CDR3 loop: CATSDLQGNSYNEQFF. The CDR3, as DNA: TGTGCCACCAGTGATTTGCAAGGGAACTCCTACAATGAGCAGTTCTTC.

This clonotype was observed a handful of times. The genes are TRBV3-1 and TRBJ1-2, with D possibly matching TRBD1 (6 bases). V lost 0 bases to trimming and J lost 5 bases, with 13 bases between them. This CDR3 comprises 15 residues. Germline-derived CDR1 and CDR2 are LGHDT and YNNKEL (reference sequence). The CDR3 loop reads CASSQDDRMGYGYTF. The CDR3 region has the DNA TGTGCCAGCAGCCAAGATGACAGGATGGGATATGGCTACACCTTC.

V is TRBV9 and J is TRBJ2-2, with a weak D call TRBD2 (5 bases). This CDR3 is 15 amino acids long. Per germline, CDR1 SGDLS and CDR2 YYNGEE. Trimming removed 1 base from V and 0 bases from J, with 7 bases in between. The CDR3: CASSVRRSNTGELFF. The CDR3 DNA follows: TGTGCCAGCAGCGTAAGGAGGTCGAACACCGGGGAGCTGTTTTTT.

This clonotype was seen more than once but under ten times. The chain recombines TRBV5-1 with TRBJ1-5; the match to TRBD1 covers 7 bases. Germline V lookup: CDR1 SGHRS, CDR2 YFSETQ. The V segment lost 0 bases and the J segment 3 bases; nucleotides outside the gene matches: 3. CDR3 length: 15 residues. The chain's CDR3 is CASSLEGQNNQPQHF. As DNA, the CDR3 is TGCGCCAGCAGCTTGGAGGGACAGAACAATCAGCCCCAGCATTTT.

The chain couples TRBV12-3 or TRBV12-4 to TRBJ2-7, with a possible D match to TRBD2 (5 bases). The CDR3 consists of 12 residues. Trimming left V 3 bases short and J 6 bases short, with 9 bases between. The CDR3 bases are TGTGCCAGCAGTTTCAAGAGCGGCGAGCAGTACTTC. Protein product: CASSFKSGEQYF.

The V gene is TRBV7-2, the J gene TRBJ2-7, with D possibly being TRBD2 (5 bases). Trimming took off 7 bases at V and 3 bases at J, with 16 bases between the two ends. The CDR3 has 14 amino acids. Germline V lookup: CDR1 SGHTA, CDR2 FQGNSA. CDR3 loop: CASTNLRGNYEQYF. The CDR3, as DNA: TGTGCCAGCACCAATCTGAGAGGGAACTACGAGCAGTACTTC.

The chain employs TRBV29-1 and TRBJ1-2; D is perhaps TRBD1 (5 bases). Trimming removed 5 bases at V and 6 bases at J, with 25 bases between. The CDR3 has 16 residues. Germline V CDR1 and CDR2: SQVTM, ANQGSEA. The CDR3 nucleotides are TGCAGCGTTCCCTCCCTGGGACCCGGCCCTTTGCATGGCTACACCTTC. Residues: CSVPSLGPGPLHGYTF.